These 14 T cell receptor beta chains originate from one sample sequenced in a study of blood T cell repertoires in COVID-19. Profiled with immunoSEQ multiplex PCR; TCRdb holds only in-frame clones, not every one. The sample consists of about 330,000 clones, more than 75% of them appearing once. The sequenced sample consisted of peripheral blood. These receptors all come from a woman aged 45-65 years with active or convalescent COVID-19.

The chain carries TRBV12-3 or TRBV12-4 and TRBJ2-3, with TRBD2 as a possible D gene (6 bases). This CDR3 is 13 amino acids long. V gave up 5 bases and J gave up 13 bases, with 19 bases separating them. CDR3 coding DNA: TGTGCCAGCAGTCTCCAGGGTGCGGGGCGTGAGTATTTT. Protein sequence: CASSLQGAGREYF.

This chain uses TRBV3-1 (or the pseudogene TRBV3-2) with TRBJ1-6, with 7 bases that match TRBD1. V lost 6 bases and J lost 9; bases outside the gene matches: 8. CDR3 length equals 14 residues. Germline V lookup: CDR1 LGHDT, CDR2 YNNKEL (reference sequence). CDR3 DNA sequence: TGTGCCAGCAGGGAGACAGGGTCGGGTTCACCCCTCCACTTT. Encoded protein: CASRETGSGSPLHF.

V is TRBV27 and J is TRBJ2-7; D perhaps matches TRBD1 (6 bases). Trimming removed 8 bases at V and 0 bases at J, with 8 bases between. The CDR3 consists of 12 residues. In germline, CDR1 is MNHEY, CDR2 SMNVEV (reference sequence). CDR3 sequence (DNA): TGTGCCAGCCAGGGACACTCCTACGAGCAGTACTTC. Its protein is CASQGHSYEQYF.

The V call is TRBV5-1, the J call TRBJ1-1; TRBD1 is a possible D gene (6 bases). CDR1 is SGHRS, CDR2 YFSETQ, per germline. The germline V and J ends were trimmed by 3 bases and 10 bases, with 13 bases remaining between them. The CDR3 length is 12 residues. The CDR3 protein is CASSSQGRAAFF. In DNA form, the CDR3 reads TGCGCCAGCAGCTCCCAGGGGCGAGCAGCTTTCTTT.

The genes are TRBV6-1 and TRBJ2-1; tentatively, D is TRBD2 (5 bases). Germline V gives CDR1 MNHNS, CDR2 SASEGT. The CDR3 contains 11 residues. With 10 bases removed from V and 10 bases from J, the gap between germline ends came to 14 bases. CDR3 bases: TGTGCCATCAAAGAGGGTCAAGAGCAGTTCTTC. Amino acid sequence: CAIKEGQEQFF.

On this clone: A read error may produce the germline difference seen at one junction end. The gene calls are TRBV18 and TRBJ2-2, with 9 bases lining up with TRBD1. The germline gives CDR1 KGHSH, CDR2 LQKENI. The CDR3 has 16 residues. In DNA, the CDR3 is TGTGCCAGCTCACCACAAGGACAGGGGAACGCCGGGGAGCTGTTTTTT. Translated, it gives CASSPQGQGNAGELFF.

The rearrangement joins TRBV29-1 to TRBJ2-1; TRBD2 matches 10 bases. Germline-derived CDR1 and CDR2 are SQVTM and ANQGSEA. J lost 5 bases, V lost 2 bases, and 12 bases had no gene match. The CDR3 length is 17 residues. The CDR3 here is CSVENFSGGTQNNEQFF. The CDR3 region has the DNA TGCAGCGTTGAAAATTTTAGCGGGGGGACCCAAAACAATGAGCAGTTCTTC.

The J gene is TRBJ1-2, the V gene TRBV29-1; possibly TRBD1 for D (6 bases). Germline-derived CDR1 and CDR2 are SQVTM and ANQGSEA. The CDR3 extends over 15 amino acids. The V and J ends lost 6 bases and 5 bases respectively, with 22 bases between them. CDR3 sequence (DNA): TGCAGCGTGGTCCGGGACACCGGGACCTCTTATGGCTACACCTTC. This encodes CSVVRDTGTSYGYTF.

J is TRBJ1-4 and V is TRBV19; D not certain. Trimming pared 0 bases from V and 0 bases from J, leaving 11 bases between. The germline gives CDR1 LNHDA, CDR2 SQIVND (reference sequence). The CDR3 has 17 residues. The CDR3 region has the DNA TGTGCCAGTAGTATAGATCTTTACGGGGCAACTAATGAAAAACTGTTTTTT. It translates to CASSIDLYGATNEKLFF.

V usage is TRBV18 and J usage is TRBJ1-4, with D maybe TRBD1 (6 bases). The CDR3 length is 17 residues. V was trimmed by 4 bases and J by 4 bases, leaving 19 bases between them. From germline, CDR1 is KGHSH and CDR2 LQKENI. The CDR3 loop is CASSRNRPQGDNEKLFF. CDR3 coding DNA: TGTGCCAGCTCACGGAACCGCCCACAGGGCGATAATGAAAAACTGTTTTTT.

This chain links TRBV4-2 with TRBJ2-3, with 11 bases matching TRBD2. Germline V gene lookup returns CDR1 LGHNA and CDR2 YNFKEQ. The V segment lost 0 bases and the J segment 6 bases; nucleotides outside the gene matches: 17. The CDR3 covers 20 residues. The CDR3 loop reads CASSQDRGSGRAFLTDTQYF. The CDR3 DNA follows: TGTGCCAGCAGCCAAGATAGGGGTAGCGGGAGGGCCTTTTTAACGGATACGCAGTATTTT.

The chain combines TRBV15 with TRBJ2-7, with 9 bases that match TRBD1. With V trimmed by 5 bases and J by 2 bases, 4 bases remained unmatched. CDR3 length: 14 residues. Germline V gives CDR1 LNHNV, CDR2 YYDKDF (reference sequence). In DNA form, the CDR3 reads TGTGCCACCAGCGAGGGACAGGGACCCTACGAGCAGTACTTC. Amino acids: CATSEGQGPYEQYF.

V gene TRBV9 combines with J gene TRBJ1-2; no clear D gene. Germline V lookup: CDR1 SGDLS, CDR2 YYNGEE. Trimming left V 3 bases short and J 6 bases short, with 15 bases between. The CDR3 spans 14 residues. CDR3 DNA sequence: TGTGCCAGCAGCGCGGAGCAAAAGGCTGATGGCTACACCTTC. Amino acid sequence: CASSAEQKADGYTF.

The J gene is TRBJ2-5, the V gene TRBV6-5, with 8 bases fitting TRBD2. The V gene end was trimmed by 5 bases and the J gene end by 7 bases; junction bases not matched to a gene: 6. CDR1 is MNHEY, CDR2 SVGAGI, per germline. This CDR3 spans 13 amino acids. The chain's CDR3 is CASSPGGAGTQYF. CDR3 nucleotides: TGTGCCAGCAGTCCCGGGGGGGCGGGGACCCAGTACTTC.